These 20 T cell receptor beta chains were all obtained from the same sample, sequenced in a study of blood T cell repertoires in COVID-19. Clones were sequenced by immunoSEQ multiplex PCR, and TCRdb holds only the in-frame ones, with some missing. Here the sample spans roughly 150,000 clones, around four fifths being singletons. The source material was peripheral blood. The receptor source for this set is a woman between 65 and 79 years old who had recovered from COVID-19.

The rearrangement uses TRBV5-8 and TRBJ1-4, with a possible D match to TRBD1 (5 bases). Germline CDR1 is SGHTS and CDR2 is YDEGEE. Trimming took 1 base from V and 10 from J, leaving 5 bases between them. CDR3 size: 11 residues. The DNA of the CDR3 is TGTGCCAGCAGCTTGAGGGGAAAACTGTTTTTT. Protein product: CASSLRGKLFF.

The V gene is TRBV6-2 or TRBV6-3, the J gene TRBJ2-7; D is possibly TRBD2 (5 bases). The CDR3 sequence is 14 residues long. Trimming removed 3 bases from V and 2 bases from J, with 11 bases in between. The V gene's germline CDR1 is MNHEY and CDR2 SVGEGT. The CDR3 coding sequence is TGTGCCAGCAGTTATGCGGGCCTGACCTACGAGCAGTACTTC. Translated: CASSYAGLTYEQYF.

The V gene is TRBV19, the J gene TRBJ1-5, with a weak D call TRBD1 (6 bases). The ends were cut back, 11 bases at V and 5 bases at J, with 16 bases in the middle. Per the germline V gene, CDR1 is LNHDA and CDR2 is SQIVND (reference sequence). The CDR3 extends over 13 amino acids. The CDR3 bases are TGTGCCGCCGCCGCGGACAGAGATCAGCCCCAGCATTTT. Translating gives CAAAADRDQPQHF.

A few counts support this clone. The chain combines TRBV5-5 with TRBJ1-5, with D tentatively TRBD1 (6 bases). CDR3 size: 13 residues. The V and J ends lost 4 bases and 7 bases respectively, with 12 bases between them. The germline V gene encodes CDR1 SGHKS and CDR2 YYEKEE (reference sequence). This chain's CDR3 is CASSRDRIQPQHF. CDR3 DNA sequence: TGTGCCAGCAGCCGCGACAGGATCCAGCCCCAGCATTTT.

The chain uses TRBV18 and TRBJ1-1; D is uncertain. Trimming took off 6 bases at V and 1 base at J, with 12 bases between the two ends. This CDR3 comprises 14 residues. Looked up from germline, CDR1 is KGHSH and CDR2 is LQKENI. The DNA for the CDR3 is TGTGCCAGCTCGCCCGGACTTGGGAACACTGAAGCTTTCTTT. It specifies CASSPGLGNTEAFF.

The rearrangement links TRBV18 to TRBJ2-2, with D perhaps matching TRBD1 (6 bases). Looked up from germline, CDR1 is KGHSH and CDR2 is LQKENI. The CDR3 covers 15 residues. V was shortened by 2 bases and J by 6 bases, with 13 bases between the two germline ends. CDR3 region: CASSPVAGVAGELFF. The DNA of the CDR3 is TGTGCCAGCTCACCAGTGGCAGGGGTCGCCGGGGAGCTGTTTTTT.

This chain links TRBV19 with TRBJ2-1, with TRBD2 matching over 10 bases. CDR3 length: 17 amino acids. J gave up 6 bases and V 2 bases, and 10 bases lay outside the gene matches. Per the germline V gene, CDR1 is LNHDA and CDR2 is SQIVND (reference sequence). The CDR3 bases are TGTGCCAGTAGTATACTAGCGGGAGCTAGGGGGGGCAATGAGCAGTTCTTC. Protein: CASSILAGARGGNEQFF. Supplemented by reference TRBV19 and TRBJ2-1, the full variable domain reads DGGITQSPKYLFRKEGQNVTLSCEQNLNHDAMYWYRQDPGQGLRLIYYSQIVNDFQKGDIAEGYSVSREKKESFPLTVTSAQKNPTAFYLCASSILAGARGGNEQFFGPGTRLTVL.

The chain uses TRBV30 and TRBJ1-5, with 12 positions matching TRBD1. Losses at the gene ends were 4 bases for V and 4 bases for J; bases not matched to a gene: 5. The CDR3 runs 15 residues. CDR1 is GTSNPN and CDR2 is SVGIG in the germline V gene (reference sequence). CDR3 protein: CAWTPGQGANQPQHF. The CDR3 DNA is TGTGCCTGGACCCCGGGACAGGGGGCGAATCAGCCCCAGCATTTT.

This sequence joins TRBV5-1 and TRBJ2-3; D remains unclear. Trimming left V 0 bases short and J 2 bases short, with 10 bases between. Germline V CDR1 and CDR2: SGHRS, YFSETQ. The CDR3 sequence is 15 residues long. The chain's CDR3 is CASSLGGQPTDTQYF. CDR3 in DNA: TGCGCCAGCAGCTTGGGTGGGCAGCCCACAGATACGCAGTATTTT.

J is TRBJ1-6 and V is TRBV30; D not resolved. This CDR3 spans 13 amino acids. Trimming shortened V by 4 bases and J by 9 bases, and 13 bases separated the two germline ends. CDR1 and CDR2 (germline): GTSNPN, SVGIG (reference sequence). DNA of the CDR3: TGTGCCTGGAAGAGGGTTGGAAGTTCACCCCTCCACTTT. Protein sequence: CAWKRVGSSPLHF.

The genes are TRBV13 and TRBJ2-3, with 10 bases aligning to TRBD1. The V and J ends lost 5 bases and 4 bases, in that order; junction bases with no gene match: 6. The length of the CDR3 is 15 residues. The germline V gene has CDR1 PRHDT and CDR2 FYEKMQ (reference sequence). The CDR3 nucleotides read TGTGCCAGCAGCCCATGGGACAGGGGTGCAGATACGCAGTATTTT. Translated, it gives CASSPWDRGADTQYF.

This chain connects TRBV10-3 to TRBJ1-1; D is possibly TRBD1 (6 bases). The V end lost 4 bases, the J end lost 2 bases, and 11 bases lay between the germline ends. This CDR3 is 14 amino acids long. The V gene's germline CDR1 is ENHRY and CDR2 SYGVKD. CDR3 protein: CAISGGRGNTEAFF. In DNA, the CDR3 is TGTGCCATCAGTGGGGGCAGGGGAAACACTGAAGCTTTCTTT.

This clone came up once. The V call is TRBV12-3 or TRBV12-4, the J call TRBJ2-1; D gene unclear. This CDR3 spans 12 amino acids. Trimming cost V 3 bases and J 7 bases, with 7 bases left between them. CDR3 loop: CASSFYVNEQFF. For the CDR3, the DNA is TGTGCCAGCAGTTTTTATGTTAATGAGCAGTTCTTC.

This clone turned up a few times. The CDR3 sequence: CASSTAREQYF. DNA for the CDR3: TGTGCCAGCAGCACCGCGAGAGAGCAGTACTTC. The chain has TRBV7-9 and TRBJ2-7; D is undetermined. CDR1 is SEHNR, CDR2 FQNEAQ, per germline (reference sequence). The CDR3 loop spans 11 amino acids. Trimming shortened V by 5 bases and J by 7 bases, and 9 bases separated the two germline ends.

The chain couples TRBV6-1 to TRBJ2-3; no clear D. Trimming shortened V by 2 bases and J by 6 bases, and 6 bases separated the two germline ends. The V gene's germline CDR1 is MNHNS and CDR2 SASEGT. CDR3 length: 12 amino acids. This chain's CDR3 is CASSEPVDTQYF. The CDR3 nucleotides are TGTGCCAGCAGTGAACCCGTGGATACGCAGTATTTT.

J is TRBJ2-5 and V is TRBV7-9, with D perhaps matching TRBD1 (6 bases). The V and J ends lost 5 bases and 4 bases respectively, with 14 bases between them. The CDR3 loop spans 14 amino acids. Germline V CDR1 and CDR2: SEHNR, FQNEAQ (reference sequence). The CDR3 loop reads CASSPRTAIETQYF. The CDR3 bases are TGTGCCAGCAGCCCCCGGACAGCCATAGAGACCCAGTACTTC.

The rearrangement joins TRBV6-5 to TRBJ1-6; TRBD1 might be the D (5 bases). The CDR3 runs to 14 residues. Per germline, CDR1 MNHEY and CDR2 SVGAGI. V lost 5 bases, J lost 8 bases, and 13 bases lay in between. The CDR3 coding sequence is TGTGCCAGCAGTAGGAGTCTGGGGCATTCACCCCTCCACTTT. Translating gives CASSRSLGHSPLHF.

The chain has TRBV7-3 and TRBJ2-3; 11 bases are a match to TRBD2. Germline CDR1 reads SGHTA; CDR2 reads FQGTGA. V lost 5 bases to trimming and J lost 0 bases; unmatched junction nucleotides: 4. This CDR3 comprises 16 residues. In DNA form, the CDR3 reads TGTGCCAGCAGCCCGGGACTAGCGGCTAGCACAGATACGCAGTATTTT. Protein product: CASSPGLAASTDTQYF. Using reference TRBV7-3 and TRBJ2-3 for the parts outside the CDR3, the full variable domain is GAGVSQTPSNKVTEKGKYVELRCDPISGHTALYWYRQSLGQGPEFLIYFQGTGAADDSGLPNDRFFAVRPEGSVSTLKIQRTERGDSAVYLCASSPGLAASTDTQYFGPGTRLTVL.

This clone has only a few counts. The chain carries TRBV7-2 and TRBJ2-7; 11 bases fit TRBD2. Germline V gives CDR1 SGHTA, CDR2 FQGNSA. With 1 base clipped from V and 5 bases from J, the junction kept 4 bases outside the gene matches. This CDR3 contains 15 residues. CDR3 protein: CASSLGTSGFDEQYF. The CDR3, as DNA: TGTGCCAGCAGCTTAGGGACTAGCGGGTTTGACGAGCAGTACTTC. Complete variable domain (other parts from reference TRBV7-2 and TRBJ2-7): GAGVSQSPSNKVTEKGKDVELRCDPISGHTALYWYRQSLGQGLEFLIYFQGNSAPDKSGLPSDRFSAERTGGSVSTLTIQRTQQEDSAVYLCASSLGTSGFDEQYFGPGTRLTVT.

The J gene is TRBJ1-5, the V gene TRBV28; 8 bases agree with TRBD1. CDR1 is MDHEN and CDR2 is SYDVKM in the germline V gene. The CDR3 runs 17 residues. V dropped 5 bases and J dropped 0; count of bases not matched to a gene: 9. In DNA, the CDR3 is TGTGCCAGCAGTACATCGGGACAGGTTTATAGCAATCAGCCCCAGCATTTT. The encoded protein is CASSTSGQVYSNQPQHF.